This T cell receptor beta chain was captured in a study of T-cell reconstitution after alpha-beta-depleted transplantation in children. TCRbeta library construction was performed incorporating unique molecular identifiers. TCRdb fed the PCR reads into MiXCR, producing one record per CDR3 protein. The sample comprises 500,000 to 600,000 distinct CDR3 sequences, over 25% of which are singletons, and under 3% rests with the top ten. This specimen was PBMCs from the stem cell graft donor, taken from the stem cell graft. The receptor was derived from a human donor who donated a stem cell graft to a child with aplastic anemia.

The CDR3 DNA reads TGTGCCAGTAGTGCCATATCGGGTGGCTACACCTTC. It is translated as CASSAISGGYTF. This rearrangement joins TRBV19 to TRBJ1-2; D gene ambiguous. The V end was cut by 5 bases, the J end by 7 bases, with 11 bases between. The germline V gene encodes CDR1 LNHDA and CDR2 SQIVND (reference sequence). The CDR3 sequence is 12 residues long. The full variable domain, completed using reference TRBV19 and TRBJ1-2, is DGGITQSPKYLFRKEGQNVTLSCEQNLNHDAMYWYRQDPGQGLRLIYYSQIVNDFQKGDIAEGYSVSREKKESFPLTVTSAQKNPTAFYLCASSAISGGYTFGSGTRLTVV.